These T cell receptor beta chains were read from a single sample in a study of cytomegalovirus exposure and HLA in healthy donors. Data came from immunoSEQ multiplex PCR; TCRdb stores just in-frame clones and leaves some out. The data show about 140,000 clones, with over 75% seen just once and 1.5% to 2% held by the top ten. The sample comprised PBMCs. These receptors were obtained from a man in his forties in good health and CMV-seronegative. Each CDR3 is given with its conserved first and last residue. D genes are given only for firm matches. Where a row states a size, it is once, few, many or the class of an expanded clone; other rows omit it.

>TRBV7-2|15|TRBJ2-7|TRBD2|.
CASSVGGGVSYEQYF
TGTGCCAGCAGCGTCGGCGGGGGTGTATCCTACGAGCAGTACTTC
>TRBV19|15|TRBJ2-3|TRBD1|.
CASSIRQGVADTQYF
TGTGCCAGTAGTATACGCCAGGGGGTCGCAGATACGCAGTATTTT
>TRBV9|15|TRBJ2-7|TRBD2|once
CASSVGTSGSYEQYF
TGTGCCAGCAGCGTCGGGACTAGCGGATCCTACGAGCAGTACTTC
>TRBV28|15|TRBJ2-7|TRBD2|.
CASTNQRGGFNEQYF
TGTGCCAGCACCAACCAGCGGGGGGGCTTCAACGAGCAGTACTTC
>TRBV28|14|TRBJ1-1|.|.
CASSLSGKDTEAFF
TGTGCCAGCAGTTTGTCAGGGAAGGACACTGAAGCTTTCTTT
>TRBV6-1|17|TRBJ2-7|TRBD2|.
CASSEVGGGPISYEQYF
TGTGCCAGCAGTGAAGTGGGGGGAGGGCCGATCTCCTACGAGCAGTACTTC
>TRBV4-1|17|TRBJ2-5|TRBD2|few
CASSQDLGSGAEETQYF
TGCGCCAGCAGCCAAGATTTGGGTAGCGGGGCGGAGGAGACCCAGTACTTC
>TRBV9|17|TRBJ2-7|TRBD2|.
CASSPNLAGAASYEQYF
TGTGCCAGCAGTCCGAACCTAGCGGGAGCAGCATCCTACGAGCAGTACTTC
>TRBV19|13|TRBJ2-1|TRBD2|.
CASAGGSYNEQFF
TGTGCCAGTGCGGGGGGCTCCTACAATGAGCAGTTCTTC
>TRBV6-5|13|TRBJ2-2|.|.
CASSKGVDGELFF
TGTGCCAGCAGTAAGGGGGTTGACGGGGAGCTGTTTTTT
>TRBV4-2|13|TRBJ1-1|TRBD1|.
CASSLRQGAEAFF
TGTGCCAGCAGCCTGCGACAGGGGGCTGAAGCTTTCTTT
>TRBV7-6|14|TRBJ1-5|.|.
CASSLAGADQPQHF
TGTGCCAGCAGCTTAGCGGGGGCCGATCAGCCCCAGCATTTT
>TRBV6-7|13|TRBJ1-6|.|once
CASSYSRNSPLHF
TGTGCCAGCAGTTACTCGAGGAATTCACCCCTCCACTTT
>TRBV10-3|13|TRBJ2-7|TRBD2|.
CATTSGGAYEQYF
TGTGCCACCACTAGCGGGGGGGCTTACGAGCAGTACTTC
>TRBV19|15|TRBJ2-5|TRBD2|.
CASSIDLAGSETQYF
TGTGCCAGTAGTATAGATCTAGCGGGGTCAGAGACCCAGTACTTC
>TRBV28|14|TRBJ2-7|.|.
CASSWDLGTYEQYF
TGTGCCAGCAGTTGGGACTTGGGGACCTACGAGCAGTACTTC
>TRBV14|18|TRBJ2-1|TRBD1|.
CASSQDPGTGINTMVQFF
TGTGCCAGCAGCCAAGACCCCGGGACAGGGATTAATACAATGGTGCAGTTCTTC
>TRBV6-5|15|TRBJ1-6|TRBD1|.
CASSYQRQGGSPLHF
TGTGCCAGCAGTTATCAACGACAGGGGGGATCACCCCTCCACTTT
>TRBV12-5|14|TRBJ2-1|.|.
CASGVSGAYNEQFF
TGTGCTAGTGGAGTTAGCGGAGCTTACAATGAGCAGTTCTTC
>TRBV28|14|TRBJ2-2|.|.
CASRWGQNTGELFF
TGTGCCAGCAGGTGGGGACAGAACACCGGGGAGCTGTTTTTT
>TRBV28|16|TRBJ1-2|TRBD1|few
CASALPGQGAGYGYTF
TGTGCCAGCGCTCTACCGGGACAGGGGGCGGGTTATGGCTACACCTTC
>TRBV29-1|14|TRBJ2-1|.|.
CSVEVVRGYNEQFF
TGCAGCGTTGAGGTTGTCCGGGGGTACAATGAGCAGTTCTTC
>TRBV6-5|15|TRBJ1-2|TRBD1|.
CASSYSTGGVYGYTF
TGTGCCAGCAGTTACTCGACAGGGGGCGTCTATGGCTACACCTTC
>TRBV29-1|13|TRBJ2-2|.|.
CSVEVEGSGELFF
TGCAGCGTTGAAGTGGAGGGCTCCGGGGAGCTGTTTTTT
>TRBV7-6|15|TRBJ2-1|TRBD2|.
CASSFLAGSYNEQFF
TGTGCCAGCAGCTTTCTAGCGGGTTCCTACAATGAGCAGTTCTTC
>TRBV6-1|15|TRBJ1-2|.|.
CASSDRREVTRGYTF
TGTGCCAGCAGTGATAGGAGGGAGGTGACTCGGGGCTACACCTTC
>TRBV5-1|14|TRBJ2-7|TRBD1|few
CASSLGQGAREQYF
TGCGCCAGCAGCTTGGGACAGGGGGCTAGGGAGCAGTACTTC
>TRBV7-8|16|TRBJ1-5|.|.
CASSLSEGLGNQPQHF
TGTGCCAGCAGCTTATCGGAGGGTCTGGGCAATCAGCCCCAGCATTTT
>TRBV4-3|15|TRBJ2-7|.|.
CASSLGLAVDYEQYF
TGCGCCAGCAGCCTCGGATTAGCTGTGGACTACGAGCAGTACTTC
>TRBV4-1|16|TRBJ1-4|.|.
CASSQEGTGAGEKLFF
TGCGCCAGCAGCCAAGAAGGTACAGGAGCAGGGGAAAAACTGTTTTTT
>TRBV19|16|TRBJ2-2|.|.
CASSIIQGLGGGELFF
TGTGCCAGTAGTATTATCCAGGGTCTAGGTGGGGGGGAGCTGTTTTTT
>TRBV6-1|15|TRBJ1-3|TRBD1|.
CASSQGQGAGNTIYF
TGTGCCAGCAGCCAGGGACAGGGGGCTGGAAACACCATATATTTT
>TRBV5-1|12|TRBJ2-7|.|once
CASSYQGYEQYF
TGCGCCAGCAGCTACCAGGGCTACGAGCAGTACTTC
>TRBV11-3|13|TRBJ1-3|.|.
CALAGFSGNTIYF
TGTGCCTTAGCCGGTTTCTCTGGAAACACCATATATTTT
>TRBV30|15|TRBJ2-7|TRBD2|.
CAWSVSSGGENEQYF
TGTGCCTGGAGTGTTTCTAGCGGGGGGGAAAACGAGCAGTACTTC
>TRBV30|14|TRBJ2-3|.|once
CAWSVLSGTDTQYF
TGTGCCTGGAGTGTACTGTCCGGCACAGATACGCAGTATTTT
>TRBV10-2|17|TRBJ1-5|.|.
CASSGIGQGISNQPQHF
TGCGCCAGCAGTGGAATTGGGCAGGGGATAAGCAATCAGCCCCAGCATTTT
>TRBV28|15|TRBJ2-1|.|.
CASSLGGSSYNEQFF
TGTGCCAGCAGCCTTGGGGGGAGCTCCTACAATGAGCAGTTCTTC
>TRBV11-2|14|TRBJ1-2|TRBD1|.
CASSIQGANYGYTF
TGTGCCAGCAGCATCCAGGGGGCTAACTATGGCTACACCTTC
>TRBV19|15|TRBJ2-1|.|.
CASSIATGAYNEQFF
TGTGCCAGTAGTATAGCTACGGGAGCCTACAATGAGCAGTTCTTC
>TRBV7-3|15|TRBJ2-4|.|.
CASSLKSGDGNIQYF
TGTGCCAGCAGCTTAAAGTCCGGGGATGGGAACATTCAGTACTTC
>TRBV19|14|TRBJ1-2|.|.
CASSIAHNGYGYTF
TGTGCCAGTAGTATAGCCCACAATGGCTATGGCTACACCTTC
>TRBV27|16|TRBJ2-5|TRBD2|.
CASSLQRGAFQETQYF
TGTGCCAGCAGTTTACAGCGGGGGGCTTTCCAAGAGACCCAGTACTTC
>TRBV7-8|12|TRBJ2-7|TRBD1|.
CASRQGAYEQYF
TGTGCCAGTAGACAGGGGGCCTACGAGCAGTACTTC
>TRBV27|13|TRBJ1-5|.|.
CASSTNSNQPQHF
TGTGCCAGCAGTACTAATAGCAATCAGCCCCAGCATTTT
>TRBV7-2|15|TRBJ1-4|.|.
CASSLQGSHNEKLFF
TGTGCCAGCAGCTTACAGGGGAGCCATAATGAAAAACTGTTTTTT
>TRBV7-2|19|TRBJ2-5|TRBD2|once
CASSLVKGWRTSGGETQYF
TGTGCCAGCAGCTTAGTTAAGGGTTGGAGGACTAGCGGGGGGGAGACCCAGTACTTC
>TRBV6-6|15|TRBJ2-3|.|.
CASSEDTRRGDTQYF
TGTGCCAGCAGCGAGGATACCCGGAGGGGAGATACGCAGTATTTT